This T cell receptor beta chain was retrieved from a study of cytomegalovirus exposure and HLA in healthy donors (dated by TCRdb to the late 2010s). Regarding the complete study: An earlier analysis of several hundred of the donors reported 276 Gb of sequence data and some 120 million unique TCR beta sequences from 190 million or so T cells. Roughly 300 gigabases of sequencing data and 91 million or so unique TCR sequences made up an early release that covered over 550 HLA-typed donors. The genetic ancestry cluster associated with self-reported Caucasian donors included 80% to 90% of the roughly 390 genotyped donors. The aim of the study was to test whether cataloging public T cell receptors could identify signatures of past pathogen exposure. The study profiled the T cell repertoires of about 720 subjects by immunosequencing and related them to cytomegalovirus serostatus. Besides the first cohort of roughly 640 subjects, a separate validation cohort made up of about 120 different subjects was used. To predict cytomegalovirus infection status, the study brought together high-throughput TCR immunosequencing, statistical association of individual TCRs with disease status, and machine learning. To study patterns of TCR occurrence, a later analysis re-analyzed previously published TCR beta repertoires from under 750 donors and added high-resolution HLA genotyping. Rather than using new phenotypic data, the later analysis identified candidate immune exposures from TCR beta sequences and from how often those sequences occurred across donors. An earlier analysis of some 500 of the donors used high-throughput TCR beta sequencing to judge whether each TCR beta V gene segment behaved as functional or pseudogenic. Donor age, sex, ethnicity and CMV serostatus were compiled together with the repertoire data. A later genetic analysis took genome-wide SNP genotypes for about 60% of the roughly 670 donors and used that subset as a discovery cohort. All discovery cohort repertoires had been generated on a single sequencing platform. HLA typing covered class I and class II loci at four-digit resolution. The number of donors typed differed by locus, with 629-630 for A, B, C, DRB1 and DQB1, approximately 500 for DQA1, over 600 for DPA1, and some 440 for DPB1. About five DR-DQ haplotypes were treated as single units for association and clustering because of strong linkage in the cohort. On average, over 200,000 unique TCR beta nucleotide sequences were sequenced per donor among several hundred genotyped donors of the cohort, with roughly 18% of those sequences being non-productive. Overall study outcomes, separate from this receptor: CMV serostatus was the only immune exposure information available for the cohort. Across donors, most TCR sequences were observed very rarely, whereas some public TCRs were present in many individuals. The classifier was reported to diagnose cytomegalovirus status with high specificity and sensitivity in both the original and validation cohorts. A later analysis found that TCR association rates varied across HLA loci, with DRB1 alleles showing the most associated TCRs and HLA-C alleles the fewest. In the study, 150 to 200 TCR beta chains were listed as associated with cytomegalovirus. A later genetic analysis reported fewer N-insertions in productive TCRs among donors in an Asian-associated ancestry cluster than the roughly 700-donor mean. Because HLA typing was missing for some donors at each locus, association tests included only the typed subset. Correlated functional status among segregating V segments might be attributable to linkage disequilibrium, but an unknown experimental factor could not be ruled out. A further reported finding was that TCR beta sequences accurately predicted the HLA-A and HLA-B alleles for most subjects in the first cohort. Approximately 16 rarely observed V segments, including chromosome 9 orphons, were excluded from the earlier analysis of some 590 of the donors because counts were too low. The authors suggested that the approach could potentially be extended to other disease states and immunological phenotypes. When HLA alleles, especially DR and DQ, strongly co-occurred, TCR associations were difficult to assign to individual alleles. In a later analysis, some 17,000 TCR beta sequences were associated with specific HLA alleles at a false discovery rate of 0.05. In this cohort, only TCR beta chains were sequenced, and detectable features were limited by the absence of alpha or paired-chain data. V-gene and J-gene trimming of TCR beta chains was associated with a missense DCLRE1C variant in a later genetic analysis, and the association was replicated in an independent cohort. Most CMV-associated TCR beta chains appeared to be HLA-restricted in a later analysis, and the HLA associations seemed to be driven largely by CMV exposure. Three of the identified cytomegalovirus-associated TCR beta chains were confirmed in vitro to be specific for cytomegalovirus antigens. Sequencing depth was assumed to be roughly uniform across donors in the presence/absence analyses, though that assumption may not hold. Some IMGT-functional V segments, including TRBV6-2 and TRBV6-3, could not be told apart with the 87-base-pair reads, so those segments were excluded. In an earlier analysis of approximately 590 of the donors, most TCR beta V segments were observed in productive rearrangements about 90% or about 30% of the time, broadly matching IMGT annotations. Several of the top co-occurrence clusters appeared to be linked to parvovirus B19, influenza, CMV and Epstein-Barr virus, according to a later analysis. A later analysis found that HLA-associated TCR beta chains were more clonally expanded and had lower generation probabilities than equally common non-associated chains. The sequencing pipeline was judged likely to have produced a cluster of highly shared sequence variants as a technical artifact.

This clone was observed a handful of times. Its specific antigen is unknown. Base qualities are missing; no much larger clone stands one base away. In total, 666 healthy bone marrow donors made up the cohort. At the time of sampling, all cohort members were nominally healthy, though unrecorded immune exposures were likely present. The donor tested CMV seronegative, placing the donor among the 352 seronegative members of the cohort. A peripheral blood sample was collected from each donor, and TCR beta sequencing was performed on peripheral blood mononuclear cells. Genomic DNA extraction from the blood cell samples was performed with the Qiagen DNeasy Blood Extraction Kit. The CDR3 sequence holds 14 residues, the cysteine and phenylalanine included. Only the CDR3 region is kept as DNA, spanning 42 bases read in frame from base 1. Trimming leaves V shorter by 8 bases and J shorter by 4 bases, with the junction holding 11 bases beyond the gene matches. Reading the germline V gene gives CDR1 SGHRS and CDR2 YFSETQ.

Library preparation employed the immunoSEQ multiplex PCR assay. For the multiplex PCR, a mixture combining 60 forward primers for TCR Vbeta segments and 13 reverse primers for TCR Jbeta segments was used. The CDR3 region of rearranged TCR beta genes was amplified from genomic DNA with a multiplex PCR assay. The Illumina HiSeq System was used to sequence the amplified TCR beta libraries as 87-base-pair reads. The authors' analysis ran thus. A later analysis tallied some 79 million unique TCR beta chains across the 600 to 700 repertoires, and approximately 11 million of those chains were shared by two or more donors. A nearest-neighbor algorithm error-corrected the raw reads and collapsed the reads into unique sequences, merging closely related sequences to remove PCR and sequencing errors. Alignment of CDR3 sequences to IMGT reference sequences was used to assign V, D and J gene segments. For a sequence to be retained, at least a six-nucleotide match to both a V gene segment and a J gene segment was required. Rearrangements were classified as productive when the CDR3 lacked stop codons and remained in frame with V and J, and all other rearrangements were classified as non-productive. CDR3 was defined according to IMGT convention as the region running from the second conserved V-encoded cysteine to the conserved J-encoded phenylalanine. The earlier analysis of about 620 of the donors excluded sequences that lacked an unambiguous match to a single V gene segment. In an earlier analysis of several hundred of the donors, V segments were called functional above 56.7% productive rearrangements and were called segregating when the between-donor standard deviation exceeded 5%. A statistical classification framework was built to diagnose cytomegalovirus status from the catalog of TCR beta chain sequences. V and J gene assignment, in a later analysis, came from comparing TCR nucleotide sequences with IMGT/GENE-DB human TR gene sequences. Using the TCRdist pipeline, a later analysis assigned CDR3 sequences along with most-parsimonious VDJ recombination scenarios. In a later analysis, every TCR beta chain was defined by the combination of its CDR3 amino acid sequence and its V-gene family, and reads without a unique V-gene family were dropped. A later analysis removed 592 highly shared, low-generation-probability nucleotide sequences to deal with suspected cross-contamination and a sequencing artifact. A later analysis calculated a clonal expansion index for each public chain from normalized within-repertoire ranks of inferred template counts. Generation probabilities in a later analysis came from a VDJ recombination model fitted to out-of-frame rearrangements, and those results were checked against IGoR. A later analysis scored TCR-TCR, TCR-HLA and TCR-CMV co-occurrence with hypergeometric tests, applying a repertoire-size bias correction to TCR pairs. To estimate false discovery rates, a later analysis permuted the HLA or CMV assignments 20 times. A later analysis grouped co-occurring TCRs with DBSCAN, adding TCRdist sequence similarity when clustering within HLA-allele-positive subsets. For co-occurrence clustering, repertoires with fewer than 30,000 or more than 120,000 public chains were excluded, along with a handful of repertoires with anomalous nucleotide sharing. Sourced from immuneACCESS, this table was stored by TCRdb with only in-frame sequences that have V and J called. A share of the clones is absent; for the studies checked, an unresolved V gene accounts for under half, and the remainder has no known explanation. V and J calls and clone size are as listed in that table; D and trimming were resolved from the DNA. For this sample the table gives 80,000 to 100,000 clones, of which about 81% were detected only once. The ten most abundant clones make up roughly 1.5% of the sample.

The sequencing sample was made of PBMCs. The chain uses TRBV5-1 and TRBJ2-7, with TRBD1 matching 8 junction bases. This receptor was taken from a middle-aged man in good health and CMV-seronegative. This receptor carries the CDR3 CASARGTGVYEQYF. The sequenced DNA is TGCGCCAGTGCACGGGGGACAGGTGTATACGAGCAGTACTTC.